This T cell receptor beta chain was identified in a study of cytomegalovirus exposure and HLA in healthy donors. Generated by immunoSEQ multiplex PCR, the TCRdb table keeps only in-frame clones and is missing some. In the table there are hundreds of thousands of clones, approximately 90% of which are singletons. A remark on this clone: Its specificity is not known.

Study results and caveats: A list of 150 to 200 TCR beta chains associated with cytomegalovirus was given. A few CMV-associated chains proved CMV antigen-specific in vitro.

The trim removed 8 bases at V and 0 bases at J, leaving 6 bases unmatched. CDR1 and CDR2 from the germline V gene are MDHEN and SYDVKM. The length of the CDR3 is 15 residues. The sequence was collected from a woman aged 18-35 years in good health and CMV-seronegative. The V gene is TRBV28, the J gene TRBJ2-5, with 10 bases fitting TRBD2. Sequenced sample: PBMCs. The CDR3 nucleotides read TGTGCCAGCGGAGGAGGACTAGCGGACCAAGAGACCCAGTACTTC. Protein: CASGGGLADQETQYF.